These 2 T cell receptor beta chains originate from one sample sequenced in a study of blood T cell repertoires in COVID-19. The data were produced by immunoSEQ multiplex PCR, yet TCRdb's version contains in-frame clones alone and is incomplete. The repertoire includes about 270,000 clones, 80% to 90% of them detected once, and roughly 12% sits in the top ten. Sequencing input: peripheral blood. These receptors came from a woman younger than 45 with COVID-19, enrolled during active disease.

V gene TRBV4-1 combines with J gene TRBJ2-7; either TRBD1 or TRBD2 may supply D (5 bases each). V was pared by 4 bases and J by 2 bases, with 18 bases between. Germline V gene data show CDR1 as MGHRA and CDR2 as YSYEKL. The CDR3 runs to 16 residues. The CDR3 DNA sequence: TGCGCCAGCAGCCCAGAGGGTGAGACAGCCCCCTACGAGCAGTACTTC. Its protein product is CASSPEGETAPYEQYF.

The rearrangement links TRBV2 to TRBJ1-1, with a weak D call TRBD1 (5 bases). This CDR3 comprises 13 residues. Germline V gene sequence: CDR1 SNHLY, CDR2 FYNNEI. V lost 5 bases and J 1 base, leaving 8 bases between the germline ends. CDR3 DNA sequence: TGTGCCAGCAGTCCTACAGGGAACACTGAAGCTTTCTTT. Its translation: CASSPTGNTEAFF.